Sequencing of this T cell receptor (beta chain) was carried out in a study of early T cells in non-severe SARS-CoV-2 infection. Across the whole study: Sequencing of bulk RNA from unsorted whole blood was done, without chain pairing.

Tagging with unique molecular identifiers was applied to individual cDNA molecules. One entry per CDR3 protein results from TCRdb running MiXCR on the 5' RACE reads. The table records roughly 28,000 distinct CDR3 sequences, around 5.4% of them present only once. J lost 1 base, V lost 1 base, and 4 bases had no gene match. The CDR3 consists of 16 residues. Germline CDR1 reads SGHNT; CDR2 reads YYREEE (reference sequence). Notes on the study in general: Anti-spike CD8 responses were favored by VDJdb matching, which missed private and CD4 specificities.

This clonotype was recorded many times. Its matching antigen is unknown. The specimen was whole blood. The chain uses TRBV5-4 and TRBJ2-3; 9 bases match TRBD2. The clonotype comes from an adult who was a healthcare worker with PCR-confirmed SARS-CoV-2 infection or an uninfected control (not recorded which). The CDR3 region is CASSLYRGGGTDTQYF. The CDR3 coding sequence is TGTGCCAGCAGCTTGTATCGCGGGGGGGGCACAGATACGCAGTATTTT. The full variable domain, its missing parts supplied by reference TRBV5-4 and TRBJ2-3, is ETGVTQSPTHLIKTRGQQVTLRCSSQSGHNTVSWYQQALGQGPQFIFQYYREEENGRGNFPPRFSGLQFPNYSSELNVNALELDDSALYLCASSLYRGGGTDTQYFGPGTRLTVL.